These T cell receptor beta chains were read from a single sample in a study of blood T cells in healthy people across ages. Via MiXCR, TCRdb re-called the 5' RACE reads, giving one row per CDR3 protein. Altogether about 680,000 distinct CDR3 sequences are present, 49% being singletons, with the ten largest covering 25% to 35%. Sequencing was performed on blood. These receptors all stem from a woman in her sixties in good health. Each CDR3 is given without its conserved first and last residue. Rows may omit the clone size; those that give it use once, few, many or a size class.

CDR3aa,abundance,v_gene,j_gene,len
ASSTLASSRYNEQF,few,TRBV6-2/TRBV6-3,TRBJ2-1,14
SASTPGKADEQY,-,TRBV20-1,TRBJ2-7,12
AGSLTGRNYEQY,-,TRBV6-1,-,12
AIRHAGGTMGTGELF,-,TRBV10-3,TRBJ2-2,15
ASSLARGSTDTQY,few,TRBV7-2,TRBJ2-3,13
ASSPRGQGETQY,-,TRBV7-7,TRBJ2-5,12
ASSELGDTGELF,-,TRBV5-1,TRBJ2-2,12
ASSPVAGADTQY,-,TRBV5-1,TRBJ2-3,12
ASSLSSGTYEQY,-,TRBV27,TRBJ2-7,12
AIQEQDRGLGYT,few,TRBV10-3,TRBJ1-2,12
ASGKTGGNSYNEQF,-,TRBV9,TRBJ2-1,14
SVVGSKVNEQY,-,TRBV20-1,TRBJ2-5,11
ASMRQEFYEQY,many,TRBV6-2/TRBV6-3,TRBJ2-7,11
ASSFPVLDTQY,few,TRBV12-3/TRBV12-4,TRBJ2-3,11
ASSYRKAGELF,-,TRBV6-5,TRBJ2-2,11
ASSDNRIPGELF,-,TRBV7-2,TRBJ2-2,12
ASSLKGVGNTEAF,few,TRBV7-2,TRBJ1-1,13
ASSSSRGSKNIQY,-,TRBV11-2,TRBJ2-4,13
ASSPDNSYNEQF,-,TRBV7-2,TRBJ2-1,12
ASSTGTGPSGYT,few,TRBV2,TRBJ1-2,12
ASSLWRVGQVAYEQY,-,TRBV7-2,TRBJ2-7,15
ASSKRLAGDLAGKF,few,TRBV7-2,TRBJ2-1,14
SARDRPNYGYT,-,TRBV20-1,TRBJ1-2,11
ASSLGSKPSTDTQY,few,TRBV7-2,TRBJ2-3,14
SARDSRQGDEKLF,-,TRBV20-1,TRBJ1-4,13
ASSSTGGGTETQY,-,TRBV18,TRBJ2-5,13
ASSFRRDNEQF,-,TRBV7-2,TRBJ2-1,11
ASTRDYGYT,few,TRBV7-9,TRBJ1-2,9
AISPDSATDTQY,-,TRBV10-3,TRBJ2-3,12
ASSSESGQETQY,once,TRBV6-5,TRBJ2-5,12
ASSLGAGAANTGELF,once,TRBV7-2,TRBJ2-2,15
SASGRSDNEQF,-,TRBV20-1,-,11
ASSFGIQGGDTQY,-,TRBV7-2,TRBJ2-3,13
SAPDRGNTGELF,-,TRBV20-1,TRBJ2-2,12
ASSPLAWRGYEQY,few,TRBV7-2,-,13
ASSVGPMNTEAF,-,TRBV7-9,TRBJ1-1,12
SAPWGPSREQF,-,TRBV20-1,TRBJ2-1,11
ASSPWTKGGGETQY,-,TRBV18,TRBJ2-5,14
SDRKGSGGSNEQF,-,TRBV20-1,TRBJ2-1,13
SARGGDRTPYGYT,few,TRBV20-1,TRBJ1-2,13
ASSYGGGSGYGSGANVLT,-,TRBV6-2/TRBV6-3,TRBJ2-6,18